Detailed here is one TCR beta chain. V was pared by 2 bases and J by 10 bases, with 12 bases between. Germline assignment: CDR1 SGHTA and CDR2 FQGNSA. CDR3 size: 14 residues. The sample originates from a study of blood T cell repertoires in COVID-19. Turning to the study itself: Both acute and convalescent COVID-19 samples were obtained from the United States, Italy and Spain.

Measured with immunoSEQ multiplex PCR; TCRdb has only the in-frame clones, and not every one. The table has some 74,000 clones, approximately 80% seen once. The specimen sequenced was peripheral blood. The chain carries TRBV7-2 and TRBJ1-6, with D maybe TRBD1 (5 bases). The clonotype originates from a woman of 80 years or more with active or convalescent COVID-19. CDR3 region: CASSLSGRESPLHF. CDR3 nucleotides: TGTGCCAGCAGCTTATCAGGGCGTGAGTCACCCCTCCACTTT. Drawing the rest from reference TRBV7-2 and TRBJ1-6, the complete variable domain is GAGVSQSPSNKVTEKGKDVELRCDPISGHTALYWYRQSLGQGLEFLIYFQGNSAPDKSGLPSDRFSAERTGGSVSTLTIQRTQQEDSAVYLCASSLSGRESPLHFGNGTRLTVT.